This passage covers 15 T cell receptor beta chains from one sample sequenced in a study of blood T cell repertoires in COVID-19 (dated by TCRdb to 2018 to 2021). Library method: the immunoSEQ multiplex PCR assay. The table comes from immuneACCESS by way of TCRdb, which keeps in-frame sequences with V and J called. Part of the clones is missing from these tables; in studies checked, under half for an unresolved V gene and the rest for unknown reasons. The sample yields about 150,000 clones; 79% were counted once. The ten largest clones take up about 5% of the sample. The sequencing sample was made of peripheral blood. The receptors were sampled from a woman in her 70s with COVID-19, enrolled during active disease.

The CDR3 coding sequence is TGTGCCAGTAGTATCGCGGCGCGGGGAGGCGAGCAGTACTTC. Protein product: CASSIAARGGEQYF. This sequence joins TRBV19 and TRBJ2-7; maybe TRBD2 (6 bases). Trimming removed 3 bases from V and 6 bases from J, with 15 bases in between. The CDR3 runs 14 residues. CDR1 is LNHDA, CDR2 SQIVND, per germline (reference sequence).

The chain is built from TRBV18 and TRBJ2-7; 7 bases are shared with TRBD2. CDR1 is KGHSH, CDR2 LQKENI, per germline. Trimming at V came to 5 bases and at J to 3 bases, leaving 13 bases not matched to a gene. The CDR3 sequence is 16 residues long. For the CDR3, the DNA is TGTGCCAGCTCAAGTAGACTAAGCGGGGATATCTACGAGCAGTACTTC. Protein sequence: CASSSRLSGDIYEQYF.

The rearrangement uses TRBV30 and TRBJ1-6; TRBD1 matches at 9 bases. The junction had 14 bases not matched to a gene; V was cut back by 2 bases and J by 6 bases. This CDR3 is built from 18 residues. Looked up from germline, CDR1 is GTSNPN and CDR2 is SVGIG (reference sequence). For the CDR3, the DNA is TGTGCCTGGAGTCCTCGGGGACAGGGAGGCCCAAGTAATTCACCCCTCCACTTT. It codes for CAWSPRGQGGPSNSPLHF. The variable domain in full, with the rest retrieved from reference TRBV30 and TRBJ1-6, is SQTIHQWPATLVQPVGSPLSLECTVEGTSNPNLYWYRQAAGRGLQLLFYSVGIGQISSEVPQNLSASRPQDRQFILSSKKLLLSDSGFYLCAWSPRGQGGPSNSPLHFGNGTRLTVT.

This rearrangement joins TRBV9 to TRBJ1-2, with no clear D. CDR3 size: 13 residues. The V end was cut by 0 bases, the J end by 7 bases, with 10 bases between. Germline V gene data show CDR1 as SGDLS and CDR2 as YYNGEE. The CDR3 DNA is TGTGCCAGCAGCGTAGATAGGTGGAGTGGCTACACCTTC. This sequence encodes CASSVDRWSGYTF.

This clone occurred once. The chain joins TRBV11-2 to TRBJ1-2; tentative D call: TRBD1 (6 bases). Germline values: CDR1 SGHAT, CDR2 FQNNGV. This CDR3 has 14 amino acids. Trimming took 4 bases from V and 3 from J, leaving 12 bases between them. The CDR3 DNA sequence: TGTGCCAGCAGCTCGAGTCGGACAGACTATGGCTACACCTTC. Translated, it gives CASSSSRTDYGYTF. Full variable domain (remainder filled in from reference TRBV11-2 and TRBJ1-2): EAGVAQSPRYKIIEKRQSVAFWCNPISGHATLYWYQQILGQGPKLLIQFQNNGVVDDSQLPKDRFSAERLKGVDSTLKIQPAKLEDSAVYLCASSSSRTDYGYTFGSGTRLTVV.

The rearrangement joins TRBV5-1 to TRBJ2-7; 11 bases are a match to TRBD2. Germline V gene sequence: CDR1 SGHRS, CDR2 YFSETQ. With V trimmed by 0 bases and J by 1 base, 9 bases remained unmatched. This CDR3 is 18 amino acids long. The DNA for the CDR3 is TGCGCCAGCAGCTTGGTGGGTAGCGGGGGGGCCGCATCCTACGAGCAGTACTTC. This sequence encodes CASSLVGSGGAASYEQYF.

The chain is built from TRBV19 and TRBJ1-5; possible D gene TRBD1, 6 bases. The CDR3 totals 13 residues. Trimming removed 9 bases from V and 2 bases from J, with 11 bases in between. The V gene's germline CDR1 is LNHDA and CDR2 SQIVND (reference sequence). The CDR3 is CASNRDRNQPQHF. The DNA of the CDR3 is TGTGCCAGCAACAGGGATCGCAATCAGCCCCAGCATTTT.

This chain connects TRBV23-1 to TRBJ1-1, with TRBD1 as a possible D gene (6 bases). TRBV23-1 carries the ORF label, with uncertain function. This CDR3 has 13 amino acids. Trimming removed 4 bases at V and 5 bases at J, with 11 bases between. The DNA for the CDR3 is TGCGCCAGCAGTCCGAAGGGGGGGACTGAAGCTTTCTTT. This encodes CASSPKGGTEAFF.

The CDR3 is CASSRGGNQPQHF. DNA for the CDR3: TGTGCCAGCAGTCGAGGGGGTAATCAGCCCCAGCATTTT. The chain carries TRBV12-3 or TRBV12-4 and TRBJ1-5, with a tentative D call TRBD1 (6 bases). V gave up 5 bases and J gave up 4 bases, with 9 bases separating them. CDR3 length: 13 amino acids.

The chain is built from TRBV27 and TRBJ1-1; D gene unclear. The CDR3 has 13 amino acids. V was shortened by 5 bases and J by 2 bases, with 9 bases between the two germline ends. Germline V gene data show CDR1 as MNHEY and CDR2 as SMNVEV (reference sequence). DNA of the CDR3: TGTGCCAGCAGTCACAAGACAAACACTGAAGCTTTCTTT. It codes for CASSHKTNTEAFF.

The chain recombines TRBV2 with TRBJ1-1; possibly TRBD1 for D (5 bases). The CDR3 consists of 14 residues. Trimming took 6 bases from V and 1 from J, leaving 12 bases between them. The germline CDR1 and CDR2 sequences are SNHLY and FYNNEI. Here the CDR3 DNA reads TGTGCCAGCAGCAAGGACATCTCGAACACTGAAGCTTTCTTT. It translates to CASSKDISNTEAFF.

The chain carries TRBV5-1 and TRBJ2-7; 9 nucleotides agree with TRBD1. Germline values: CDR1 SGHRS, CDR2 YFSETQ. Trimming at V came to 4 bases and at J to 7 bases, leaving 12 bases not matched to a gene. The CDR3 covers 15 residues. CDR3 in amino acids: CASSQLQGAGSEQYF. As DNA, the CDR3 is TGCGCCAGCAGCCAGCTACAGGGGGCCGGGTCTGAGCAGTACTTC.

The chain combines TRBV11-2 with TRBJ2-1; 9 nucleotides line up with TRBD2. This CDR3 is 16 amino acids long. Per germline, CDR1 SGHAT and CDR2 FQNNGV. V dropped 1 base and J dropped 1; count of bases not matched to a gene: 2. CDR3: CASSLGAGGSYNEQFF. Written as DNA, the CDR3 is TGTGCCAGCAGCTTAGGCGCGGGGGGGTCCTACAATGAGCAGTTCTTC.

This chain connects TRBV6-5 to TRBJ2-5; 10 bases agree with TRBD1. V gave up 8 bases and J gave up 7 bases; unmatched junction bases: 4. Germline CDR1 and CDR2: MNHEY and SVGAGI. The CDR3 is made up of 12 amino acids. CDR3 residues: CASARTGGTQYF. Written as DNA, the CDR3 is TGTGCCAGCGCCAGGACAGGGGGGACCCAGTACTTC.

This clone appeared a single time. Other nucleotide sequences in the sample specify the same CDR3. The chain links TRBV11-2 to TRBJ2-7; D is ambiguous. This CDR3 comprises 12 residues. The germline V gene encodes CDR1 SGHAT and CDR2 FQNNGV. Trimming took off 5 bases at V and 1 base at J, with 6 bases between the two ends. CDR3 protein: CASSLVSYEQYF. The CDR3 nucleotides read TGTGCCAGCAGCCTTGTTTCCTACGAGCAGTACTTC.